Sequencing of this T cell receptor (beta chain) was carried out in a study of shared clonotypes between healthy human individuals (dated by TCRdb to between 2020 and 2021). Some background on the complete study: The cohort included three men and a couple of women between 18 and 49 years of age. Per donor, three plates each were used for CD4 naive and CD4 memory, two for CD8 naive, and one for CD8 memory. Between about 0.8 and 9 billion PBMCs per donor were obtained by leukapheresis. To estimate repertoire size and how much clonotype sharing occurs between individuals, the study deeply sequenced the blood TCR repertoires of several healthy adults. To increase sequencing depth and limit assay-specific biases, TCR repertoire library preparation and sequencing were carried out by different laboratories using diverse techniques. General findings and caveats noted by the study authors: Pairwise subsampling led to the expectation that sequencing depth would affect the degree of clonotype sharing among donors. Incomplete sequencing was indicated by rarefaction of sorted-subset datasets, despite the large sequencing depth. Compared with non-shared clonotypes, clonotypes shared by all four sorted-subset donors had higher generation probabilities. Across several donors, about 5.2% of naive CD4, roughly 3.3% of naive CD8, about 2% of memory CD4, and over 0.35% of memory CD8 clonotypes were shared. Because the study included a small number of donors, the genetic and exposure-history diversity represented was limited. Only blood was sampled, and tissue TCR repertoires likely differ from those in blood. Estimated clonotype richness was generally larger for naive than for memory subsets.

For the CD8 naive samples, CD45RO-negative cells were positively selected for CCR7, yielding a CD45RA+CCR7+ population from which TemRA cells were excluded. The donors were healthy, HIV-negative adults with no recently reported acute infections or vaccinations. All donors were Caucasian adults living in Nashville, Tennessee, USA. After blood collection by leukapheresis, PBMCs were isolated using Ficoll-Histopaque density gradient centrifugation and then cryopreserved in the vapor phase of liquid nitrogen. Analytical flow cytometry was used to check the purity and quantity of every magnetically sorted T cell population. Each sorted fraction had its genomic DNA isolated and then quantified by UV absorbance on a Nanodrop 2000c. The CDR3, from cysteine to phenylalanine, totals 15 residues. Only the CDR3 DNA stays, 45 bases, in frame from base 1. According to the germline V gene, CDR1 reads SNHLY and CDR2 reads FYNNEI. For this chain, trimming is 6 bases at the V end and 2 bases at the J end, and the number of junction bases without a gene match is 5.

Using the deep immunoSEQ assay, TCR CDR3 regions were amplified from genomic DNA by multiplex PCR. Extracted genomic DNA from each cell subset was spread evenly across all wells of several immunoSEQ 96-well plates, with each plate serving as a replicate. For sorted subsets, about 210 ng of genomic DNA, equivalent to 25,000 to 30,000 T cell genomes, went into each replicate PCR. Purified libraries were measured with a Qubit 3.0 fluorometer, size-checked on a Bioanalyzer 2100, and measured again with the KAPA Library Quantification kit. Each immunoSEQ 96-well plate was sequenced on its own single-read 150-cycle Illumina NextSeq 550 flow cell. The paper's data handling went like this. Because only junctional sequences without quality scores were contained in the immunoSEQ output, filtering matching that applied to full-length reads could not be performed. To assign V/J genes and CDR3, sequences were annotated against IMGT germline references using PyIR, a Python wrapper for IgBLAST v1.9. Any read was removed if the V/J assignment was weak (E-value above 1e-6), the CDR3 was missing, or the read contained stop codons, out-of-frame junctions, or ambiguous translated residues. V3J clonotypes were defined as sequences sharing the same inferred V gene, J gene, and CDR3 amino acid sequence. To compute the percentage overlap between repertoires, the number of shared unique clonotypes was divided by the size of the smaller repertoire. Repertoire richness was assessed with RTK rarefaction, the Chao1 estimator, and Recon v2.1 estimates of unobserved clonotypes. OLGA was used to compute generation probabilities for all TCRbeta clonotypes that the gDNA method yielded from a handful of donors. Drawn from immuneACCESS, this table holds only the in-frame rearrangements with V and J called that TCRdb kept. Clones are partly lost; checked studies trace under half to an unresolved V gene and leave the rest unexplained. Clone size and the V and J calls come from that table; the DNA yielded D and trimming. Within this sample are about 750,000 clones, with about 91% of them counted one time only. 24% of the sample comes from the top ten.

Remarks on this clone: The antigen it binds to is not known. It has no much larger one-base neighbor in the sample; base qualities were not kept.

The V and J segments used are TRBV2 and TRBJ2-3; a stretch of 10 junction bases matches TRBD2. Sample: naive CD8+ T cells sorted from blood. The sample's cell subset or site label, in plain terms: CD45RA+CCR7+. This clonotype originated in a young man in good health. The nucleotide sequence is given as TGTGCCAGCAGCGGACTAGCGGTTAACACAGATACGCAGTATTTT. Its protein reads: CASSGLAVNTDTQYF.